Sequencing of this TCR beta chain was carried out in a study of T cells in Graves' hyperthyroidism and ophthalmopathy (dated by TCRdb to between 2018 and 2020). Regarding the study in general: Peripheral blood was collected at initial diagnosis, before any treatment. Thyroid tissue and blood T-cell repertoires from over 5 Graves' hyperthyroidism patients were also compared in the study. The paper reports TCR Vbeta CDR3 sequencing of over 120 peripheral blood samples: approximately 41 ophthalmopathy, roughly 74 hyperthyroidism and approximately 17 progressor patients. Prospective prediction of ophthalmopathy was tested in an independent validation cohort consisting of about 20 hyperthyroidism patients and more than 15 patients who later progressed to ophthalmopathy. For training and testing, the approximately 92 patients in the discovery cohort were randomly divided in a 7:3 ratio. Once sampling was done, hyperthyroidism patients were given methimazole at a starting dose of 30 mg daily, whereas ophthalmopathy patients were given high-dose intravenous methylprednisolone. To identify TCR V-J signatures that set the groups apart, the researchers used a discovery cohort of 100 patients, made up of 40 to 45 with Graves' ophthalmopathy and around 58 with stable Graves' hyperthyroidism.

This clonotype was picked up a small number of times. No cognate antigen has been identified for it. No much larger clone is present one base from it, and per-base qualities are unavailable. Overall study results and their limits: In validation, progression to ophthalmopathy was predicted by the model with 55% to 71% sensitivity and 72.22% specificity, a median of approximately 7.1 months before onset. No statistical method was used to set the sample size in advance, and investigators knew the group allocation. Ophthalmopathy was separated from stable hyperthyroidism by a 13 V-J signature model, with 85% to 90% sensitivity and roughly 84% specificity obtained in cross-validation and 80%/75% obtained in testing. Most expanded thyroid clonotypes (frequency above 0.001) were also detected in blood, a finding suggesting that blood repertoires may reflect thyroid immune responses.

Spanning cysteine to phenylalanine, the CDR3 consists of 14 amino acids. Only CDR3 DNA is held: 42 bases, read in frame from base 1. The CDR1 and CDR2 encoded by the germline V gene (reference sequence) are SGHNT and YYREEE. The V and J ends are trimmed by 2 bases and 5 bases, leaving 10 bases between them. A patient counted as having stable Graves' hyperthyroidism if no progression to ophthalmopathy occurred over 18 months of follow-up. The hyperthyroidism patients were between 18 and 65 years old and newly diagnosed, with a disease duration of less than 2 months. Patients with uncontrolled infections, other autoimmune diseases, pregnancy or lactation were excluded. Diagnoses were established on the basis of clinical symptoms, serum thyroxine and TRAb, thyroid ultrasound, and orbital computed tomography. Ficoll-Paque density gradient centrifugation was used to isolate PBMCs from approximately 11 ml of fresh peripheral blood. Total RNA was extracted with Trizol reagent, and quality was checked on an Agilent 2100 Bioanalyzer.

TCR beta CDR3 regions were amplified from RNA transcripts. The TCR CDR3 was subjected to a first round of RT-PCR using the HTBI primer set and the Qiagen OneStep RT-PCR kit. Libraries were constructed in a second round of multiplex PCR, after which size selection and purification were carried out. Libraries were sequenced paired-end with 100 bp reads on an Illumina HiSeq2000. The authors' analysis ran thus. SOAPnuke was used to process the raw data, throwing out any read that contained adapters or uncalled bases, had a mean Phred below 15, or lacked an exact constant-primer or identifier match. High-quality paired reads were merged using COPE v1.2.5, and each unique nucleotide sequence was defined as a clonotype. MiTCR v1.1 was used to align clonotypes to the IMGT TRBV, TRBD and TRBJ reference segments. Only V-J combinations with frequency above 0.0001, covering 98% to 99.2% of repertoires, were analysed. The TCS score was defined as F50 (clonal expansion) divided by E x V (chaos), with BLOSUM62-based TCRdist calculated between CDR3 peptides within each V-J. Welch's t-statistics and random forest reduced just over 500 V-J features to roughly 13, which were used in a naive Bayes classifier (R e1071). TCRdb ran its own pipeline on the public reads, namely fastp trimming at Q25 and MiXCR clone calling, and kept in-frame beta chains. Every CDR3 protein is listed once, alongside the most common genes and DNA of its rows. The V and J calls and clone size are TCRdb's, not the authors'. This sample lists around 200,000 distinct CDR3 sequences; about a sixth were detected once. The top ten clonotypes cover about 29% of the sample.

This TCR derives from a woman aged 45-65 years with Graves' hyperthyroidism. Rearrangement joined TRBV5-4 to TRBJ2-2, with the D gene not confidently named. Sequences were obtained from blood. Read as DNA, the sequence is TGTGCCAGCAGCTTTGGGTATTCTACCGGGGAGCTGTTTTTT. Translated, this is CASSFGYSTGELFF.